The T cell receptor (beta chain) described here comes from a study of early T cells in non-severe SARS-CoV-2 infection. The V segment lost 6 bases and the J segment 7 bases; nucleotides outside the gene matches: 10. Looked up from germline, CDR1 is SGHTA and CDR2 is FQGNSA. The CDR3 covers 16 residues. MiXCR was run by TCRdb on the 5' RACE reads, yielding one entry per CDR3 protein. This sample has some 70,000 distinct CDR3 sequences, with roughly 10% found just once. This chain connects TRBV7-2 to TRBJ2-2; the match to TRBD2 covers 11 bases. The clonotype was recovered from an adult who was a healthcare worker with PCR-confirmed SARS-CoV-2 infection or an uninfected control (not recorded which). Material: whole blood. CDR3 nucleotides: TGTGCCAGCAGATTTACTAGCGGGAGTAATAACGGGGAGCTGTTTTTT. Protein sequence: CASRFTSGSNNGELFF.